This is a list of T cell receptor beta chains from one sample in a study of OX40 agonist ivuxolimab in advanced cancers. The assay was immunoSEQ multiplex PCR, and TCRdb's table has in-frame clones only and misses some. This table has about 100,000 clones, around nine tenths appearing once. Specimen: CD4+ or CD8+ T cells sorted from blood, collected in a trial of the OX40 agonist ivuxolimab. These receptors all come from an adult with an advanced solid tumor such as melanoma, head and neck, liver or kidney cancer. Both conserved end residues are part of each CDR3. A D gene is named only where the DNA matches it firmly. The size entry is marked missing in some rows and otherwise reads once, few, many or a size class.

TRBD2	.	TRBV28	TRBJ2-7	CASVAREGFRYEQYF	TGTGCCAGCGTGGCGCGGGAGGGTTTTAGGTACGAGCAGTACTTC
TRBD2	.	TRBV7-2	TRBJ2-1	CASSLGTSGGQNEQFF	TGTGCCAGCAGCTTAGGGACTAGCGGAGGGCAGAATGAGCAGTTCTTC
.	.	TRBV14	TRBJ2-7	CATIQYIRGHHYVRSYEQYF	TGTGCCACCATCCAATACATCAGGGGACATCATTACGTTCGCTCCTACGAGCAGTACTTC
.	.	TRBV11-3	TRBJ2-2	CASSLRSRPGELFF	TGTGCCAGCAGCTTGCGCAGTAGGCCCGGGGAGCTGTTTTTT
.	.	TRBV6-1	TRBJ2-1	CASSEALGNEQFF	TGTGCCAGCAGTGAAGCGCTCGGGAATGAGCAGTTCTTC
.	.	TRBV4-2	TRBJ2-7	CASSPDWGAYEQYF	TGTGCCAGCAGTCCCGATTGGGGGGCCTACGAGCAGTACTTC
.	.	TRBV2	TRBJ1-1	CASRLRRGPGFPEAFF	TGTGCCAGCAGACTCAGGAGAGGACCAGGGTTTCCTGAAGCTTTCTTT
TRBD1	.	TRBV5-6	TRBJ1-3	CASSPTGVGTIYF	TGTGCCAGCAGCCCCACAGGGGTGGGCACCATATATTTT
TRBD2	.	TRBV9	TRBJ2-3	CASSAGGLSWGTDTQYF	TGTGCCAGCAGCGCGGGGGGGCTTAGCTGGGGCACAGATACGCAGTATTTT
.	few	TRBV6-6	TRBJ2-2	CASSYNTGELFF	TGTGCCAGCAGTTACAACACCGGGGAGCTGTTTTTT
TRBD2	.	TRBV18	TRBJ2-1	CASSLLAGGSPNEQFF	TGTGCCAGCTCATTACTAGCGGGAGGTTCCCCCAATGAGCAGTTCTTC
TRBD2	once	TRBV5-1	TRBJ2-1	CASSSGLAGGGNEQFF	TGCGCCAGCAGCTCGGGACTAGCGGGAGGGGGAAATGAGCAGTTCTTC
.	.	TRBV5-1	TRBJ2-7	CASSLGTRTYEQYF	TGCGCCAGCAGCTTGGGCACGAGGACCTACGAGCAGTACTTC
.	once	TRBV28	TRBJ1-2	CATHGGDNYGYTF	TGTGCCACCCACGGTGGTGATAACTATGGCTACACCTTC
.	.	TRBV28	TRBJ1-1	CASSQDNNLEAFF	TGTGCCAGCAGTCAGGACAACAACCTTGAAGCTTTCTTT
TRBD1	.	TRBV6-4	TRBJ2-2	CASSPGTELGELFF	TGTGCCAGCAGCCCCGGGACAGAACTCGGGGAGCTGTTTTTT
.	.	TRBV19	TRBJ1-5	CASSIGQHNQPQHF	TGTGCCAGTAGTATCGGACAGCACAATCAGCCCCAGCATTTT
.	.	TRBV27	TRBJ2-1	CASSLRQGHNEQFF	TGTGCCAGCAGTTTAAGGCAGGGCCACAATGAGCAGTTCTTC
.	.	TRBV19	TRBJ1-1	CASSIVGRKTEAFF	TGTGCCAGTAGTATAGTGGGCCGCAAGACTGAAGCTTTCTTT
TRBD2	.	TRBV28	TRBJ2-1	CASSSPGTSGRFYNEQFF	TGTGCCAGCAGTTCGCCCGGGACTAGCGGGAGGTTCTACAATGAGCAGTTCTTC
TRBD2	.	TRBV19	TRBJ2-7	CASSTIAMASGRSSYEQYF	TGTGCCAGTAGTACAATCGCGATGGCTAGCGGGAGGAGCTCCTACGAGCAGTACTTC
TRBD2	.	TRBV30	TRBJ2-7	CAWTGTIIYEQYF	TGTGCCTGGACCGGGACTATAATCTACGAGCAGTACTTC
TRBD1	.	TRBV5-8	TRBJ1-1	CASSLHKGARNTEAFF	TGTGCCAGCAGCCTGCACAAGGGGGCGAGGAACACTGAAGCTTTCTTT
.	.	TRBV6-5	TRBJ2-5	CASSAGASRETQYF	TGTGCCAGCAGTGCGGGGGCTAGCAGGGAGACCCAGTACTTC
.	.	TRBV4-3	TRBJ2-3	CASSQELALLPSTDTQYF	TGCGCCAGCAGCCAAGAGTTAGCGCTACTTCCTAGCACAGATACGCAGTATTTT
TRBD1	.	TRBV5-4	TRBJ1-2	CASSFAGTVGGYTF	TGTGCCAGCAGCTTCGCCGGGACAGTCGGTGGCTACACCTTC
.	.	TRBV5-1	TRBJ1-1	CASSLGSNVEAFF	TGCGCCAGCAGCTTGGGTTCTAATGTGGAAGCTTTCTTT
TRBD2	.	TRBV11-1	TRBJ2-3	CASSSLAGRMADTQYF	TGTGCCAGCAGCTCCCTAGCGGGGAGAATGGCAGATACGCAGTATTTT
TRBD2	.	TRBV9	TRBJ2-1	CASSVTSGNYNEQFF	TGTGCCAGCAGCGTTACTAGCGGGAACTACAATGAGCAGTTCTTC
TRBD2	.	TRBV27	TRBJ2-7	CASRTVLAGVYEQYF	TGTGCCAGCAGAACGGTCCTAGCGGGGGTCTACGAGCAGTACTTC
.	.	TRBV28	TRBJ1-2	CASSLWNYGYTF	TGTGCCAGCAGTTTATGGAACTATGGCTACACCTTC
TRBD1	.	TRBV29-1	TRBJ2-7	CSVGAGTGRNEQYF	TGCAGCGTTGGGGCCGGGACAGGGAGAAACGAGCAGTACTTC
.	.	TRBV28	TRBJ1-4	CASSSLRWRDGLF	TGTGCCAGCAGTTCTCTCCGTTGGCGGGACGGACTTTTT
.	.	TRBV28	TRBJ2-1	CASSSRIRHYEQFF	TGTGCCAGCAGTTCTCGGATCCGCCACTATGAGCAGTTCTTC
.	.	TRBV19	TRBJ1-2	CASHTGEEGAYGYTF	TGTGCCAGTCATACGGGGGAGGAGGGAGCCTATGGCTACACCTTC
.	.	TRBV5-8	TRBJ2-7	CASSFTRAWTYEQYF	TGTGCCAGCAGCTTTACCCGGGCGTGGACCTACGAGCAGTACTTC
TRBD1	once	TRBV7-9	TRBJ2-7	CAGGAGEYEQYF	TGTGCAGGGGGCGCCGGGGAGTACGAGCAGTACTTC
.	.	TRBV7-2	TRBJ2-7	CASNAGHFSYEQYF	TGTGCCAGCAACGCGGGACATTTCTCCTACGAGCAGTACTTC
.	.	TRBV5-8	TRBJ2-3	CASSAPSLAPPDTQYF	TGTGCCAGCAGCGCACCCTCTCTAGCGCCCCCAGATACGCAGTATTTT
.	.	TRBV6-6	TRBJ2-7	CASRRQGRSSEQYF	TGTGCCAGCAGGAGGCAGGGGAGGTCCTCCGAGCAGTACTTC
TRBD1	.	TRBV6-5	TRBJ2-1	CASSPGQGVHEQFF	TGTGCCAGCAGTCCGGGACAGGGAGTACATGAGCAGTTCTTC
TRBD1	.	TRBV6-6	TRBJ2-2	CASSGQVNTGELFF	TGTGCCAGCAGCGGACAGGTGAACACCGGGGAGCTGTTTTTT
.	.	TRBV6-5	TRBJ1-2	CASSYQGSYGYTF	TGTGCCAGCAGTTACCAGGGGAGCTATGGCTACACCTTC
.	.	TRBV9	TRBJ2-3	CASSLRLGGNTDTQYF	TGTGCCAGCTCCCTCCGGTTGGGCGGGAACACAGATACGCAGTATTTT
TRBD1	.	TRBV6-5	TRBJ2-7	CASSYTRTGGLDEQYF	TGTGCCAGCAGTTACACCCGGACAGGGGGTCTAGACGAGCAGTACTTC
.	.	TRBV9	TRBJ1-1	CASSVGPGARNTEAFF	TGTGCCAGCAGCGTAGGCCCGGGGGCGAGGAACACTGAAGCTTTCTTT
TRBD2	.	TRBV4-3	TRBJ2-7	CASSQDPSGKVEQYF	TGCGCCAGCAGCCAAGATCCTAGCGGGAAGGTCGAGCAGTACTTC
.	.	TRBV7-9	TRBJ2-4	CASSLGQAKNIQYF	TGTGCCAGCAGCTTGGGACAAGCCAAAAACATTCAGTACTTC
TRBD2	.	TRBV28	TRBJ2-7	CASRTWSGRYGYEQYF	TGTGCCAGCAGGACCTGGAGCGGGAGGTATGGGTACGAGCAGTACTTC
TRBD1	.	TRBV5-1	TRBJ2-3	CASSLTGGGTDTQYF	TGCGCCAGCAGCTTAACAGGGGGCGGTACAGATACGCAGTATTTT
.	.	TRBV6-1	TRBJ2-3	CASSEMDASTDTQYF	TGTGCCAGCAGTGAAATGGACGCTAGCACAGATACGCAGTATTTT
.	.	TRBV7-2	TRBJ2-5	CASSLGPRDTLQETQYF	TGTGCCAGCAGCTTAGGTCCCCGGGACACTTTACAAGAGACCCAGTACTTC
.	.	TRBV28	TRBJ2-1	CASSTTFFEQFF	TGTGCCAGCAGCACCACCTTTTTTGAGCAGTTCTTC